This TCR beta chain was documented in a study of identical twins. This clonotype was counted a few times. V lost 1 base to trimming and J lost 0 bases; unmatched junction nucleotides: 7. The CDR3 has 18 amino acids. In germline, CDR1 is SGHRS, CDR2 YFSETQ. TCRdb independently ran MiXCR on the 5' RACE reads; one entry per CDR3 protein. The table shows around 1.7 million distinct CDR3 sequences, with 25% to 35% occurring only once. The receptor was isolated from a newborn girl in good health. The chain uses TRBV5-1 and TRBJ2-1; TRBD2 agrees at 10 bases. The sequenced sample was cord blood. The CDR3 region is CASSLISGGASSYNEQFF. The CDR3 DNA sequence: TGCGCCAGCAGCTTGATCAGCGGGGGGGCGAGCTCCTACAATGAGCAGTTCTTC.